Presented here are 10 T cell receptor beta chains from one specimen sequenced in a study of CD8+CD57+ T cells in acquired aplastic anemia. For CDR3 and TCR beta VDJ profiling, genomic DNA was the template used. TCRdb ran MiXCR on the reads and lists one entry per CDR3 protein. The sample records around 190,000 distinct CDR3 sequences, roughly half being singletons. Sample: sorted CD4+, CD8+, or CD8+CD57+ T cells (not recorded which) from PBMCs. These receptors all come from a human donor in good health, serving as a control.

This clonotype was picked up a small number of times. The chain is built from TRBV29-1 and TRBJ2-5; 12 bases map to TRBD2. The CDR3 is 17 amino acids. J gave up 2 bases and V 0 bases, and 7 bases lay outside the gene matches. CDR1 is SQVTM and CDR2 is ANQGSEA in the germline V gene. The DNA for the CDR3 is TGCAGCGTTGAAGATCTACTAGCGGGGGGCCCACAAGAGACCCAGTACTTC. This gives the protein CSVEDLLAGGPQETQYF.

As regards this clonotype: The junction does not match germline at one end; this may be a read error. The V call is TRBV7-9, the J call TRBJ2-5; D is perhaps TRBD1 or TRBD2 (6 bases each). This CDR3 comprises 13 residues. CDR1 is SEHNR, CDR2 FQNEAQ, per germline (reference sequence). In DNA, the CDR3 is TGTGCCAGCCGGGACACCAGTAGGGAGGCTCAGCACTTC. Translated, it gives CASRDTSREAQHF.

CDR3 sequence: CATSRALLITYEQYF. The CDR3 nucleotides read TGTGCCACCAGCAGAGCCTTACTTATTACCTACGAGCAGTACTTC. J is TRBJ2-7 and V is TRBV15; D uncertain. V was trimmed by 1 base and J by 2 bases, leaving 12 bases between them. The germline gives CDR1 LNHNV, CDR2 YYDKDF (reference sequence). CDR3 size: 15 residues.

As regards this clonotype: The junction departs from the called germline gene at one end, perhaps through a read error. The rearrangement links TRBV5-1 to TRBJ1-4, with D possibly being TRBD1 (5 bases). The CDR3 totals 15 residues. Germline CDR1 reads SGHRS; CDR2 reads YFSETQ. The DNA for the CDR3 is TGCGCCAGCAGCTTGGGAGGGACGCCTAATGAAGAACTGTTTTTT. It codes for CASSLGGTPNEELFF.

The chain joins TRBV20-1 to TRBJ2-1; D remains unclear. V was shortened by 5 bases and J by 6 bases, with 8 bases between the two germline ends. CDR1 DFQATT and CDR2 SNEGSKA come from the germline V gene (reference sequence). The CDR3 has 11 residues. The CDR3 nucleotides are TGCAGTGCTTACACCGGCAATGAGCAGTTCTTC. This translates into CSAYTGNEQFF.

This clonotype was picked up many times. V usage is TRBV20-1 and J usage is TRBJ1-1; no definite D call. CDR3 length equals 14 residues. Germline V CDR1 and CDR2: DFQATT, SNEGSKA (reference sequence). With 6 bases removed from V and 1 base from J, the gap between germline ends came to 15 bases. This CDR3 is CSAARRAGNTEAFF. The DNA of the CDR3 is TGCAGTGCCGCCAGGCGAGCGGGGAACACTGAAGCTTTCTTT.

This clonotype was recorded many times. The CDR3 coding sequence is TGTGCCAGCAGCCCTCGACAGGGAAGCTCCTACGAGCAGTACTTC. This codes for CASSPRQGSSYEQYF. This sequence joins TRBV5-8 and TRBJ2-7; 7 nucleotides match TRBD1. Trimming cost V 4 bases and J 0 bases; bases outside gene matches: 7. The CDR3 runs 15 residues. Looked up from germline, CDR1 is SGHTS and CDR2 is YDEGEE.

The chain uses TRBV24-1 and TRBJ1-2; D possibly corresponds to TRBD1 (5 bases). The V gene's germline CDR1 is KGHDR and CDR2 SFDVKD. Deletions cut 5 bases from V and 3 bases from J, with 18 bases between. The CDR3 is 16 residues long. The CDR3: CATSASPGRDDYGYTF. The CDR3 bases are TGTGCCACCAGTGCCTCACCGGGCAGGGATGACTATGGCTACACCTTC.

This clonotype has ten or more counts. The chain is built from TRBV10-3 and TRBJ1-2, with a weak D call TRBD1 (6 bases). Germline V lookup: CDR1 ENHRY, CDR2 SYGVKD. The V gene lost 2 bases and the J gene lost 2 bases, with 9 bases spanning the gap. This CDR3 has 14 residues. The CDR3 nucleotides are TGTGCCATCAGTGAGGCCGGACAGAACTATGGCTACACCTTC. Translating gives CAISEAGQNYGYTF.

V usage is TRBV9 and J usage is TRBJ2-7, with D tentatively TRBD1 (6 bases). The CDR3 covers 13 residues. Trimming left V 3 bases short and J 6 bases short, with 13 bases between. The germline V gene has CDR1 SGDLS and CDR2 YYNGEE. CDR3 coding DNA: TGTGCCAGCAGCGGAGGGCAGGGGAGCGAGCAGTACTTC. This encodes CASSGGQGSEQYF.